The rows below give T cell receptor beta chains drawn from one sample of a study of CD8+CD57+ T cells in acquired aplastic anemia. TCRdb processed the reads anew with MiXCR; each CDR3 protein has one entry. The sample has 160,000 or so distinct CDR3 sequences; around 48% are singletons. Sequenced input: sorted CD4+, CD8+, or CD8+CD57+ T cells (not recorded which) from PBMCs. These TCRs come from a human donor with aplastic anemia. Each CDR3 is given with its conserved first and last residue. D genes are given only for firm matches. Rows may omit the clone size; those that give it use once, few, many or a size class.

clone_size,d_call,v_call,j_call,cdr3_nt,cdr3_aa
.,TRBD1,TRBV20-1,TRBJ2-1,TGCAGTGCTAGAAGGGACAGTAACAATGAGCAGTTCTTC,CSARRDSNNEQFF
.,.,TRBV15,TRBJ1-3,TGTGCCACCAGCAGAGATCTGTCCAGCTCTGGAAACACCATATATTTT,CATSRDLSSSGNTIYF
many,.,TRBV20-1,TRBJ2-7,TGCAGTGCTAGCCCTGAGGTTTCCTACGAGCAGTACTTC,CSASPEVSYEQYF
.,TRBD1,TRBV27,TRBJ2-7,TGTGCCAGCAGTCCCCTGACAGGGTACCTCGAGGAGCAGTACTTC,CASSPLTGYLEEQYF
once,.,TRBV25-1,TRBJ1-3,TGTGCCAGCAGTGAGCAGGGGACTGGAGACACCATATATTTT,CASSEQGTGDTIYF
.,.,TRBV24-1,TRBJ1-5,TGTGCCACCGGATCAGGGGTCCAGCCCCAGCATTTT,CATGSGVQPQHF
.,.,TRBV28,TRBJ2-7,TGTGCCAGCAGTCTGGACCGGGCGGGCTACGAGCAGTACTTC,CASSLDRAGYEQYF
.,.,TRBV20-1,TRBJ2-3,TGCAGTGCCCAAGGTCGTAGCACAGATACGCAGTATTTT,CSAQGRSTDTQYF
many,TRBD1,TRBV7-9,TRBJ2-7,TGTGCCAGCGGTCCCGGGACAGGTATTTACGAGCAGTACTTC,CASGPGTGIYEQYF
.,.,TRBV7-9,TRBJ1-1,TGTGCCAGCAGCACCGGCCGGAACACTGAAGCTTTCTTT,CASSTGRNTEAFF
many,TRBD2,TRBV6-1,TRBJ2-1,TGTGCCAGCAGTGAAGCTGCGGGAGACAACAATGAGCAGTTCTTC,CASSEAAGDNNEQFF
many,.,TRBV9,TRBJ2-1,TGTGCCAGCAGCTCTCTGGACCCCTTTTACAATGAGCAGTTCTTC,CASSSLDPFYNEQFF
.,.,TRBV25-1,TRBJ1-1,TGTGCCAGCAGTGGCCGGTTGAACACTGAAGCTTTCTTT,CASSGRLNTEAFF
many,.,TRBV11-2,TRBJ2-5,TGTGCCAGCGGCGTCCAAGAGACCCAGTACTTC,CASGVQETQYF
.,TRBD1,TRBV11-2,TRBJ1-5,TGTGCCAGCAGCTTAGGCGCAGGGGGCGGTCAGCCCCAGCATTTT,CASSLGAGGGQPQHF
many,.,TRBV5-8,TRBJ1-1,TGTGCCAGCAGCTTACCATACCTGAACACTGAAGCTTTCTTT,CASSLPYLNTEAFF
.,TRBD2,TRBV24-1,TRBJ2-1,TGTGCCACCGGCGGGACTAGCGCAAATGAGCAGTTCTTC,CATGGTSANEQFF
.,.,TRBV19,TRBJ1-1,TGTGCCACCAGTTGGGGGGAAGTGAACACTGAAGTTTTCTTT,CATSWGEVNTEVFF
.,TRBD2,TRBV20-1,TRBJ2-7,TGCAGTGCGGCGAGACTAGCCCGCGAGCAGTACTTC,CSAARLAREQYF
.,TRBD1,TRBV7-3,TRBJ2-7,TGTGCCAGCAGCACCGGGGACAGGGTCCACGAGCAGTACTTC,CASSTGDRVHEQYF
.,TRBD1,TRBV24-1,TRBJ1-1,TGTGCCACCAGTGACGGGACAGTGCAAGAAGCTTTCTTT,CATSDGTVQEAFF
once,.,TRBV10-3,TRBJ1-2,TGTGCCATCAGTGACCTAACAGGGACCTATGGCTACACCTTC,CAISDLTGTYGYTF
.,TRBD1,TRBV25-1,TRBJ1-1,TGTGCCAGCAGTGAACAACATCGGACAGGGGAGAGTGAAGCTTTCTTT,CASSEQHRTGESEAFF
.,.,TRBV19,TRBJ1-6,TGTGCCAGTAGGCAACAGGGAACCTATAATTCACCCCTCCACTTT,CASRQQGTYNSPLHF
many,.,TRBV7-9,TRBJ2-7,TGTGCCAGCGGGCTGGGCACCTACGAGCAGTACTTC,CASGLGTYEQYF
.,.,TRBV15,TRBJ2-5,TGTGCCACCAGCAGATCATCCCAAGAGACCCAGTACTTC,CATSRSSQETQYF
many,.,TRBV18,TRBJ2-7,TGTGCCAGCTCACCACCTCAGCTATGGCACGAGCAGTACTTC,CASSPPQLWHEQYF
.,.,TRBV2,TRBJ1-6,TGTGCCAGCAGTGAAGTCCCAGGCAACAATTCACCCCTCCACTTT,CASSEVPGNNSPLHF
.,.,TRBV7-3,TRBJ2-7,TGTGCCAGCAGCATCCCCGGGGTCACCTACGAGCAGTACTTC,CASSIPGVTYEQYF
few,.,TRBV30,TRBJ2-1,TGTGCCTGGATAAGGGGCGGGGATGAGCAGTTCTTC,CAWIRGGDEQFF
.,.,TRBV20-1,TRBJ1-1,TGCAGTGCCCCCGTTGAGAACACTGAAGCTTTCTTT,CSAPVENTEAFF
.,TRBD1,TRBV10-3,TRBJ1-2,TGTGCCATCAGTTACGACAGGGCGGGGGGCTACACCTTC,CAISYDRAGGYTF
.,.,TRBV11-2,TRBJ2-1,TGTGCCAGCAGCTTAGTTGGCCGGGTAAATGAGCAGTTCTTC,CASSLVGRVNEQFF
.,.,TRBV9,TRBJ2-2,TGTGCCAGCAGCCATAGGGCAGGGGAGCTGTTTTTT,CASSHRAGELFF
many,.,TRBV7-9,TRBJ2-7,TGTGCCAGCAGCTTAAGGGCAGGGGAATCCTACGAGCAGTACTTC,CASSLRAGESYEQYF
many,.,TRBV4-2,TRBJ2-7,TGTGCCAGCAGCCAAGACGAAACTCTTACTACCTACGAGCAGTACTTC,CASSQDETLTTYEQYF
.,.,TRBV2,TRBJ2-7,TGTGCCAGCAGTGGTCAATCTTATCGTTACGAGCAGTACTTC,CASSGQSYRYEQYF
.,.,TRBV10-1,TRBJ2-1,TGCGCCAGCAGCTGGCCGGGAACCAATGAGCAGTTCTTC,CASSWPGTNEQFF
.,.,TRBV2,TRBJ2-5,TGTGCCAGCACCACTTGGCTAGGGCACCAAGAGACCCAGTACTTC,CASTTWLGHQETQYF
many,.,TRBV9,TRBJ2-1,TGTGCCAGCAATAGCAGCCCCAATGAGCAGTTCTTC,CASNSSPNEQFF
.,.,TRBV19,TRBJ2-5,TGTGCCAGTAGTATCCTACTCCAAGAGACCCAGTACTTC,CASSILLQETQYF
many,.,TRBV4-1,TRBJ1-1,TGCGCCAGCAGCCAGGACAGTGGGCTCACTGAAGCTTTCTTT,CASSQDSGLTEAFF
.,TRBD2,TRBV4-3,TRBJ2-1,TGCGCCAGCAGCCGAACCGGGACTAGCGGAAACAATGAGCAGTTCTTC,CASSRTGTSGNNEQFF
many,.,TRBV9,TRBJ1-3,TGTGCCAGCAGCACCCGACGGGACGCAAGCTCTGGAAACACCATATATTTT,CASSTRRDASSGNTIYF
many,.,TRBV4-1,TRBJ2-1,TGCGCCAGCAGCCAAGAACACAATGAGCAGTTCTTC,CASSQEHNEQFF
.,.,TRBV29-1,TRBJ2-7,TGCAGCGTTGGACTACCTGGGGGCGAGCAGTACTTC,CSVGLPGGEQYF
.,.,TRBV29-1,TRBJ2-7,TGCAGCGTTGTTCGGTCTGACACCTACGAGCAGTACTTC,CSVVRSDTYEQYF
.,.,TRBV10-3,TRBJ1-1,TGTGCCATCAGGGCGGGACACCTGAACACTGAAGCTTTCTTT,CAIRAGHLNTEAFF
many,.,TRBV9,TRBJ1-2,TGTGCCAGCAGCCTAGGGGGAAGGGATGGCTACACCTTC,CASSLGGRDGYTF
few,.,TRBV3-1,TRBJ2-7,TGTGCCAGCAGCCAAGATGGAAGCCGGGGCCGCTACGAGCAGTACTTC,CASSQDGSRGRYEQYF
.,.,TRBV25-1,TRBJ2-5,TGTGCCAGCAGTGAATTTTACATTTCGGAGACCCAGTACTTC,CASSEFYISETQYF
.,.,TRBV2,TRBJ2-3,TGTGCCAGCAGTGATTCCTTAGACGGGAGCAGTACGCAGTATTTT,CASSDSLDGSSTQYF